The clone carrying this T cell receptor (beta chain) was found a few times. Via MiXCR, TCRdb re-called the 5' RACE reads, giving one row per CDR3 protein. The top ten clones hold around 17% of a sample with more than 250,000 distinct CDR3 sequences, about 6.9% of them seen once. CDR1 is SGHTA, CDR2 FQGNSA, per germline. Trimming removed 5 bases from V and 4 bases from J; junction bases left unmatched: 7. This CDR3 spans 16 amino acids. These data are taken from a study of T cells after yellow fever vaccination. This specimen was PBMCs, taken about 41 days after the first yellow fever vaccination. This clonotype was obtained from a man between 18 and 29 years old who received the YFV17D yellow fever vaccine. The rearrangement joins TRBV7-2 to TRBJ2-7; 14 nucleotides match TRBD2. As DNA, the CDR3 is TGTGCCAGCAGCAGACCGGGACTAGCGGGGGAGTACGAGCAGTACTTC. Protein product: CASSRPGLAGEYEQYF. The whole variable domain, remainder taken from reference TRBV7-2 and TRBJ2-7, is GAGVSQSPSNKVTEKGKDVELRCDPISGHTALYWYRQSLGQGLEFLIYFQGNSAPDKSGLPSDRFSAERTGGSVSTLTIQRTQQEDSAVYLCASSRPGLAGEYEQYFGPGTRLTVT.